This T cell receptor beta chain was identified in a study of T cells after yellow fever vaccination. TCRdb recomputed calls from the 5' RACE reads with MiXCR, one row per CDR3 protein. This table has 500,000 to 650,000 distinct CDR3 sequences, 9% to 15% appearing once. CDR1 is SGHAT and CDR2 is FQDESV in the germline V gene (reference sequence). The CDR3 is 17 residues long. The V gene lost 4 bases and the J gene lost 8 bases, with 24 bases spanning the gap. The input for sequencing was PBMCs, taken on the day of the yellow fever booster vaccination. V usage is TRBV11-1 and J usage is TRBJ2-1; D not resolved. The receptor was derived from a man aged 25 to 45 who received the YFV17D yellow fever vaccine. CDR3 residues: CASSSTASTSMTHEQFF. The DNA of the CDR3 is TGTGCCAGCAGCTCCACAGCATCCACGTCTATGACCCATGAGCAGTTCTTC.